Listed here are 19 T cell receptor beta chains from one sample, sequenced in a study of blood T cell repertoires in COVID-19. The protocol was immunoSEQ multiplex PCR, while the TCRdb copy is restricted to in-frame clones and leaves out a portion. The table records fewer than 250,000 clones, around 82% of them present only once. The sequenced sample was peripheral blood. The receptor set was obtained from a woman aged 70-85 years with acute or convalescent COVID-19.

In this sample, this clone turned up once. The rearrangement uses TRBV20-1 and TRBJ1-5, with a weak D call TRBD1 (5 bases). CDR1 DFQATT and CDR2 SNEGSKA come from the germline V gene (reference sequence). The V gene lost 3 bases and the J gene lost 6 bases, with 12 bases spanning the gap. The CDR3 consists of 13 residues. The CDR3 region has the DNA TGCAGTGCTAGTCACCCGGGGGGTCAGCCCCAGCATTTT. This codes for CSASHPGGQPQHF.

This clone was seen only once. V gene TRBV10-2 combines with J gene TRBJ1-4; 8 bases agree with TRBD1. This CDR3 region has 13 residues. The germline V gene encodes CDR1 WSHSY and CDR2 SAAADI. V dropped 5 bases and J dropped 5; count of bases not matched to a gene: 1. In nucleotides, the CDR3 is TGCGCCAGCAGTACAGGGGGGAATGAAAAACTGTTTTTT. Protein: CASSTGGNEKLFF.

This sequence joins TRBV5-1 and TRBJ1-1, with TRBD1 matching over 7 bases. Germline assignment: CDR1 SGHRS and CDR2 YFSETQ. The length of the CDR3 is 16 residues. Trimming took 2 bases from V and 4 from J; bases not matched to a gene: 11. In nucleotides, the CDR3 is TGCGCCAGCAGCTTAGGACCTTCAGGGGGAACCACTGAAGCTTTCTTT. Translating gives CASSLGPSGGTTEAFF.

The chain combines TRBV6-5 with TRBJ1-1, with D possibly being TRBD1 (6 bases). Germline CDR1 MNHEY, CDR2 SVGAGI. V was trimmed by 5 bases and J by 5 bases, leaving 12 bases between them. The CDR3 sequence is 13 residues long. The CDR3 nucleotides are TGTGCCAGCAGTACAGGGTACGGAACTGAAGCTTTCTTT. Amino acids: CASSTGYGTEAFF.

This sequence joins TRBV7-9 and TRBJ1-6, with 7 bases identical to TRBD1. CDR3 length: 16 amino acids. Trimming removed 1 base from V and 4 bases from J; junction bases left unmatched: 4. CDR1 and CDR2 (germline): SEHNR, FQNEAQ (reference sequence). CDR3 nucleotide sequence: TGTGCCAGCAGCTTAGGGGCAGGGGGGTATAATTCACCCCTCCACTTT. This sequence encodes CASSLGAGGYNSPLHF.

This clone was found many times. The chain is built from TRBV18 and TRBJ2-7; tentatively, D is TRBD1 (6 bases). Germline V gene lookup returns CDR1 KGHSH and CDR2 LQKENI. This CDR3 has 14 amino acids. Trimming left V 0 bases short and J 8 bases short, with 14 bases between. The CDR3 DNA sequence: TGTGCCAGCTCACCACCAGTAGACAGGTTTAAGCAGTACTTC. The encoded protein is CASSPPVDRFKQYF.

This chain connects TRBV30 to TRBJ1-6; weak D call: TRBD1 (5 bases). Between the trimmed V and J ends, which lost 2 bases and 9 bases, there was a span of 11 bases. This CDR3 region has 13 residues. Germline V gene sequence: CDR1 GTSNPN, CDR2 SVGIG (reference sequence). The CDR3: CAWSYSGGSPLHF. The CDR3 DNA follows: TGTGCCTGGAGTTACTCCGGGGGTTCACCCCTCCACTTT.

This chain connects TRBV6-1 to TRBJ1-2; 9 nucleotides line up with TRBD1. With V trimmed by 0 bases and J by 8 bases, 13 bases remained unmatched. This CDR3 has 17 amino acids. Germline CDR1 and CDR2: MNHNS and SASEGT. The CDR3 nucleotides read TGTGCCAGCAGTGAAGCGTTGGTCTTACAGGGGGCAAGGGGCTACACCTTC. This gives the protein CASSEALVLQGARGYTF.

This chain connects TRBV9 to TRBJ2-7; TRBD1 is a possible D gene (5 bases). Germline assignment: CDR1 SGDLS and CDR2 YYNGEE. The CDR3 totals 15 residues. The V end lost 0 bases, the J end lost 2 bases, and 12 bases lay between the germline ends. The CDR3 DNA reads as TGTGCCAGCAGCGTAGGGGGTAGGGGCACCTACGAGCAGTACTTC. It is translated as CASSVGGRGTYEQYF.

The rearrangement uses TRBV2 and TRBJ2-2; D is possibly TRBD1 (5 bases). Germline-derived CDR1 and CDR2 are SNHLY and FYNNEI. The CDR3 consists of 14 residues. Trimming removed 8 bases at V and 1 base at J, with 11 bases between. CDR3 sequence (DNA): TGTGCCAGCTCGCGGACATGGAACACCGGGGAGCTGTTTTTT. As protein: CASSRTWNTGELFF.

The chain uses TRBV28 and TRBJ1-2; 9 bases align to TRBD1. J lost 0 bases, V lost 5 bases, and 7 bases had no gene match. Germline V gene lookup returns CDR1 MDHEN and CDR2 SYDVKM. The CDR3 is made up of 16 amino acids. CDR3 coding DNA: TGTGCCAGCAGTGGAGACAGGGGGAGAGCTAACTATGGCTACACCTTC. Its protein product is CASSGDRGRANYGYTF.

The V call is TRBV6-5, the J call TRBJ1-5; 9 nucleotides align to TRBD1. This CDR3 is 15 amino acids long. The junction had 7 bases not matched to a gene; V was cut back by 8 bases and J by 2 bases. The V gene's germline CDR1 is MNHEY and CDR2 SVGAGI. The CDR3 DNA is TGTGCCAGCTATTCGGGACAGGGAGGCAATCAGCCCCAGCATTTT. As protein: CASYSGQGGNQPQHF.

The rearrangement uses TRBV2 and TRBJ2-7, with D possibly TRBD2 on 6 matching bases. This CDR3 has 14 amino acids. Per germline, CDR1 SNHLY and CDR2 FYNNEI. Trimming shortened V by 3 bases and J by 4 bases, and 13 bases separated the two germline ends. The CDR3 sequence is CASSEMGGPYEQYF. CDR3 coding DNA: TGTGCCAGCAGTGAGATGGGGGGACCATACGAGCAGTACTTC. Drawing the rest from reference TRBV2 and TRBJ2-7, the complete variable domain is EPEVTQTPSHQVTQMGQEVILRCVPISNHLYFYWYRQILGQKVEFLVSFYNNEISEKSEIFDDQFSVERPDGSNFTLKIRSTKLEDSAMYFCASSEMGGPYEQYFGPGTRLTVT.

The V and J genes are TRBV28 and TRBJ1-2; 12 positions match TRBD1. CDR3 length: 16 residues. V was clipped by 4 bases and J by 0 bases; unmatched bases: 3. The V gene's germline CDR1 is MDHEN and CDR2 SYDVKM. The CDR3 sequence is CASSSGTGGPNYGYTF. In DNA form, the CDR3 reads TGTGCCAGCAGTTCCGGGACAGGGGGCCCTAACTATGGCTACACCTTC.

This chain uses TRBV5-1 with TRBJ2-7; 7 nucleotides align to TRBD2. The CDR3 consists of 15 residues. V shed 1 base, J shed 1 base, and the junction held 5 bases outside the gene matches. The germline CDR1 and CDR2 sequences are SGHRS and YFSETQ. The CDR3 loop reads CASSLSPGGSYEQYF. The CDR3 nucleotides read TGCGCCAGCAGCTTGAGTCCGGGGGGTTCCTACGAGCAGTACTTC.

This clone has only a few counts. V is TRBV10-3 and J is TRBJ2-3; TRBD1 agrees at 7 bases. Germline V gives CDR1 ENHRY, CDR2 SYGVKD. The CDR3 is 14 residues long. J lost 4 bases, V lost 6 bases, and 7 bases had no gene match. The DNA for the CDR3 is TGTGCCATCAGGAGAACAGGGGTAGCAGATACGCAGTATTTT. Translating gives CAIRRTGVADTQYF.

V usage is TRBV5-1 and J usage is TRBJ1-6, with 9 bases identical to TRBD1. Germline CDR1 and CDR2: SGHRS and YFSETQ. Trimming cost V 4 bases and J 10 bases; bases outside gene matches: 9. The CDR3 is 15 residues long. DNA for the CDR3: TGCGCCAGCAGCACGGACAGGGGATCAGGATCACCCCTCCACTTT. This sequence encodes CASSTDRGSGSPLHF.

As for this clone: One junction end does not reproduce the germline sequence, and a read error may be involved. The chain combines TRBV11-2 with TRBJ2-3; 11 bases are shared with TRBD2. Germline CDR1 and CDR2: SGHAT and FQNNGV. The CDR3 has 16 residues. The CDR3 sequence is CASRLAGGRLTDTQYF. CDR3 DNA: TGTGCCAGCAGGTTAGCGGGGGGGCGTCTGACAGATACGCAGTATTTT. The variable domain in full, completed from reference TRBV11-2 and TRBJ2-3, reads EAGVAQSPRYKIIEKRQSVAFWCNPISGHATLYWYQQILGQGPKLLIQFQNNGVVDDSQLPKDRFSAERLKGVDSTLKIQPAKLEDSAVYLCASRLAGGRLTDTQYFGPGTRLTVL.

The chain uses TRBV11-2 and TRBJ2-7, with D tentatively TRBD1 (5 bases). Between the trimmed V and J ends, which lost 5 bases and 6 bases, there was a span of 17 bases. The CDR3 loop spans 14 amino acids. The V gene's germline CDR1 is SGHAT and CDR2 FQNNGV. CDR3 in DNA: TGTGCCAGCAGCCTGGACATGCGGACGGGCGAGCAGTACTTC. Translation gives CASSLDMRTGEQYF.